This TCR beta chain was sequenced for a study of blood T cell repertoires in COVID-19. This CDR3 spans 11 amino acids. CDR1 is DFQATT and CDR2 is SNEGSKA in the germline V gene (reference sequence). Trimming cost V 3 bases and J 10 bases; bases outside gene matches: 5. Produced via immunoSEQ multiplex PCR; TCRdb's table is partial and in-frame only. The data hold 120,000 to 150,000 clones, with roughly 80% observed a single time. Sequenced: peripheral blood. This TCR was sampled from a human donor with acute or convalescent COVID-19. The donor label of this sample is uncertain. J is TRBJ1-1 and V is TRBV20-1; 7 bases align to TRBD1. CDR3 protein: CSASLTGAAFF. CDR3 DNA sequence: TGCAGTGCTAGCCTTACAGGGGCAGCTTTCTTT.